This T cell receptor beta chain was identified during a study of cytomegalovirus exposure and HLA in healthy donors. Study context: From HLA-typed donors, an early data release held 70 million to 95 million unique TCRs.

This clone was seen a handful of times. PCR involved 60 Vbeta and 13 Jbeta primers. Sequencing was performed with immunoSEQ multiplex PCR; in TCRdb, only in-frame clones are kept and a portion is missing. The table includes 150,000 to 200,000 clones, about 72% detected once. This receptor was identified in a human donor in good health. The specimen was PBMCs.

The CDR3 loop reads CASSYSGGENQPQHF. The DNA for the CDR3 is TGTGCCAGCAGTTACTCCGGGGGGGAAAATCAGCCCCAGCATTTT. The V gene is TRBV6-6, the J gene TRBJ1-5, with D possibly being TRBD1 (5 bases). CDR3 length equals 15 residues. CDR1 is MNHNY, CDR2 SVGAGI, per germline (reference sequence). Trimming removed 0 bases at V and 4 bases at J, with 10 bases between.